This T cell receptor beta chain was sequenced during a study of Graves' ophthalmopathy and Graves' hyperthyroidism. The CDR3 spans 14 residues. Losses at the gene ends were 6 bases for V and 4 bases for J; bases not matched to a gene: 6. CDR1 is MNHEY, CDR2 SMNVEV, per germline (reference sequence). Researchers took RNA transcripts and amplified TCR beta CDR3 regions from them. HTBI primers primed a first-round RT-PCR, and a second-round multiplex PCR followed. MiXCR was run by TCRdb on the multiplex PCR reads, yielding one entry per CDR3 protein. The data contain 350,000 to 400,000 distinct CDR3 sequences, about 16% of them singletons. At least ten counts were recorded for this clonotype. A duration under 3 months, NOSPECS ≥4, CAS ≥3 and moderate-to-severe activity characterized the donors with ophthalmopathy.

The receptor was derived from a woman aged 18-30 years with Graves' ophthalmopathy. The chain is built from TRBV27 and TRBJ2-7; 10 bases align to TRBD1. What was sequenced was peripheral blood. This CDR3 reads CASRPWDRGYEQYF. For the CDR3, the DNA is TGTGCCAGCAGACCATGGGACAGGGGTTACGAGCAGTACTTC.